Presented here are 5 T cell receptor beta chains from one specimen sequenced in a study of T cells in Graves' hyperthyroidism and ophthalmopathy. The CDR3 regions of TCR beta were amplified from RNA transcripts. In the first-round RT-PCR of the TCR CDR3, the HTBI primer set was used. Each CDR3 protein is one row after TCRdb ran MiXCR on the multiplex PCR reads. The profile shows 300,000 to 450,000 distinct CDR3 sequences, roughly 14% of them singletons. The sequencing input was blood. The receptor set was obtained from a woman aged 25-40 years with Graves' ophthalmopathy.

This clonotype was seen many times. The chain has TRBV7-2 and TRBJ1-5, with D possibly matching TRBD1 (6 bases). The CDR3 is 15 amino acids. The germline V gene encodes CDR1 SGHTA and CDR2 FQGNSA. The V and J ends lost 0 bases and 5 bases respectively, with 11 bases between them. In nucleotides, the CDR3 is TGTGCCAGCAGCTTAGCTTGGCCAGGGGATCAGCCCCAGCATTTT. It specifies CASSLAWPGDQPQHF. Full variable domain (remainder filled in from reference TRBV7-2 and TRBJ1-5): GAGVSQSPSNKVTEKGKDVELRCDPISGHTALYWYRQSLGQGLEFLIYFQGNSAPDKSGLPSDRFSAERTGGSVSTLTIQRTQQEDSAVYLCASSLAWPGDQPQHFGDGTRLSIL.

The chain links TRBV11-3 to TRBJ2-5; TRBD2 matches 12 bases. Germline assignment: CDR1 SGHNT and CDR2 YENEEA. V shed 5 bases and J 2 bases; nucleotides not matched to a gene: 6. CDR3 size: 16 residues. DNA for the CDR3: TGTGCCAGCAGCCGACTAGCGGGAGATTGGCAAGAGACCCAGTACTTC. It codes for CASSRLAGDWQETQYF.

About this clonotype: This could be a read error, since a much larger clone is one nucleotide away. The gene calls are TRBV28 and TRBJ2-3, with TRBD2 matching 9 bases. Germline V gene sequence: CDR1 MDHEN, CDR2 SYDVKM. The CDR3 spans 16 residues. The DNA of the CDR3 is TGTGTCAGCAGTTCCGCCGCTAGCGGGGAGACAGATACGCAGTATTTT. Protein: CVSSSAASGETDTQYF.

This clonotype was counted a few times. The CDR3 DNA is TGCGCCAGCAGCTTGGCCGGGGGTAGGGGCCCTGAAGCTTTCTTT. Amino acids: CASSLAGGRGPEAFF. The chain combines TRBV5-1 with TRBJ1-1, with D tentatively TRBD1 (5 bases). The germline V and J ends were trimmed by 0 bases and 6 bases, with 15 bases remaining between them. This CDR3 is 15 amino acids long. Germline CDR1 and CDR2: SGHRS and YFSETQ.

Points on this clonotype: An end of the junction does not agree with germline; a read error may underlie this. V gene TRBV20-1 combines with J gene TRBJ2-2; weak D call: TRBD2 (7 bases). The CDR3 is 15 residues long. Germline V gives CDR1 DFQATT, CDR2 SNEGSKA (reference sequence). The CDR3 DNA is TGCAGTGCTCCCTCTGGGGGGGCGAACACCAGGGAGCTGTTTTTT. This translates into CSAPSGGANTRELFF.